The 23 T cell receptor beta chains in this list originate from one sample, sequenced in a study of cytomegalovirus exposure and HLA in healthy donors. It was with 60 Vbeta and 13 Jbeta primers that the PCR ran. Sequenced by immunoSEQ multiplex PCR; TCRdb stores in-frame clones only, minus some. The sample includes 170,000 or so clones, roughly 80% of them seen just once. The sequencing sample was made of PBMCs. The receptor set was obtained from a man aged 18-30 years in good health and CMV-seronegative.

The rearrangement joins TRBV18 to TRBJ1-1; 7 bases agree with TRBD1. The CDR3 length is 15 residues. Germline CDR1 is KGHSH and CDR2 is LQKENI. J gave up 0 bases and V 4 bases, and 5 bases lay outside the gene matches. CDR3 bases: TGTGCCAGCTCACTCACGACAGGGCTGAACACTGAAGCTTTCTTT. This gives the protein CASSLTTGLNTEAFF.

V usage is TRBV10-3 and J usage is TRBJ1-6; D gene ambiguous. CDR1 is ENHRY and CDR2 is SYGVKD in the germline V gene. This CDR3 comprises 15 residues. V was trimmed by 10 bases and J by 4 bases, leaving 17 bases between them. The CDR3 bases are TGTGCCACCTGTCCTCTCGGGGAGTATAATTCACCCCTCCACTTT. Encoded protein: CATCPLGEYNSPLHF.

This clone came up a few times. The V and J genes are TRBV10-3 and TRBJ2-5, with a tentative D call TRBD1 (5 bases). CDR3 length: 13 amino acids. Per germline, CDR1 ENHRY and CDR2 SYGVKD. Trimming shortened V by 3 bases and J by 2 bases, and 7 bases separated the two germline ends. Written as DNA, the CDR3 is TGTGCCATCAGTGATCAGGGTCAAGAGACCCAGTACTTC. It encodes CAISDQGQETQYF.

The chain combines TRBV7-3 with TRBJ2-2, with 9 bases that match TRBD1. V shed 1 base, J shed 1 base, and the junction held 4 bases outside the gene matches. CDR3 length equals 17 residues. Per the germline V gene, CDR1 is SGHTA and CDR2 is FQGTGA. The CDR3 DNA follows: TGTGCCAGCAGCTTAAAAGGGGGACAGGGGAACACCGGGGAGCTGTTTTTT. This sequence encodes CASSLKGGQGNTGELFF.

The chain is built from TRBV21-1 and TRBJ1-5; TRBD1 reflects the table's D call only, with no check against the DNA. TRBV21-1 is given as a pseudogene. The CDR3 runs 17 residues. Here the CDR3 reads CASSKAEEGAPDQPQHF. CDR3 DNA: TGTGCCAGCAGCAAAGCTGAGGAGGGGGCGCCAGATCAGCCCCAGCATTTT.

The rearrangement uses TRBV5-4 and TRBJ1-2, with 7 bases fitting TRBD1. Germline CDR1 reads SGHNT; CDR2 reads YYREEE (reference sequence). The CDR3 runs 14 residues. V lost 5 bases to trimming and J lost 4 bases; unmatched junction nucleotides: 8. CDR3 residues: CASSQAGTVYGYTF. Here the CDR3 DNA reads TGTGCCAGCAGTCAAGCCGGGACAGTCTATGGCTACACCTTC.

The CDR3 spells CASSRPGTGNEKLFF. CDR3 in DNA: TGTGCCAGCAGTCGGCCCGGGACAGGGAACGAAAAACTGTTTTTT. The genes are TRBV27 and TRBJ1-4; TRBD1 agrees at 9 bases. There are 15 residues in the CDR3. Germline assignment: CDR1 MNHEY and CDR2 SMNVEV (reference sequence). V was clipped by 5 bases and J by 8 bases; unmatched bases: 9.

The genes are TRBV6-1 and TRBJ2-2, with 7 bases lining up with TRBD2. The CDR3 totals 14 residues. Germline CDR1 and CDR2: MNHNS and SASEGT. The V gene end was trimmed by 0 bases and the J gene end by 6 bases; junction bases not matched to a gene: 1. CDR3 nucleotide sequence: TGTGCCAGCAGTGAAGCGGGGGGGGCCGGGGAGCTGTTTTTT. Encoded protein: CASSEAGGAGELFF.

J is TRBJ2-7 and V is TRBV28; 10 nucleotides agree with TRBD2. This CDR3 is built from 19 residues. The junction had 20 bases not matched to a gene; V was cut back by 7 bases and J by 2 bases. Germline-derived CDR1 and CDR2 are MDHEN and SYDVKM. The CDR3 loop is CASTSPQRAGGAATYEQYF. DNA of the CDR3: TGTGCCAGCACTTCCCCCCAACGAGCGGGAGGGGCCGCTACCTACGAGCAGTACTTC.

V is TRBV5-1 and J is TRBJ2-1; perhaps TRBD2 as D (6 bases). The CDR3 is made up of 15 amino acids. The germline gives CDR1 SGHRS, CDR2 YFSETQ. V lost 4 bases and J lost 7, with 18 bases in between. The CDR3 loop is CASSRSTGRQNEQFF. The CDR3 DNA sequence: TGCGCCAGCAGCCGGAGCACTGGGAGGCAGAATGAGCAGTTCTTC.

The chain has TRBV5-1 and TRBJ1-1; 11 nucleotides match TRBD1. V trimming: 0 bases; J trimming: 5 bases; junction bases outside the gene matches: 6. The germline V gene encodes CDR1 SGHRS and CDR2 YFSETQ. The length of the CDR3 is 16 residues. This chain's CDR3 is CASSLVGTGGGTEAFF. The CDR3 DNA follows: TGCGCCAGCAGCTTGGTGGGGACAGGGGGAGGGACTGAAGCTTTCTTT. The whole variable domain, filled in from reference TRBV5-1 and TRBJ1-1, reads KAGVTQTPRYLIKTRGQQVTLSCSPISGHRSVSWYQQTPGQGLQFLFEYFSETQRNKGNFPGRFSGRQFSNSRSEMNVSTLELGDSALYLCASSLVGTGGGTEAFFGQGTRLTVV.

This rearrangement joins TRBV15 to TRBJ2-7, with D unresolved. V was trimmed by 5 bases and J by 0 bases, leaving 11 bases between them. The V gene's germline CDR1 is LNHNV and CDR2 YYDKDF (reference sequence). The length of the CDR3 is 14 residues. The CDR3 nucleotides read TGTGCCACCAGCCTCCTACAGACCTCCTACGAGCAGTACTTC. It translates to CATSLLQTSYEQYF.

The chain uses TRBV4-1 and TRBJ2-5; tentative D call: TRBD2 (6 bases). Trimming stripped 0 bases from V and 2 bases from J, with 7 bases between. The CDR3 is 14 amino acids. Germline lookup yields CDR1 MGHRA and CDR2 YSYEKL. In DNA form, the CDR3 reads TGCGCCAGCAGCCAAGAACTAGCTCAAGAGACCCAGTACTTC. Protein: CASSQELAQETQYF.

The chain links TRBV5-5 to TRBJ1-1, with unresolved D. Between the trimmed V and J ends, which lost 4 bases and 0 bases, there was a span of 10 bases. CDR3 length: 14 residues. Germline CDR1 and CDR2: SGHKS and YYEKEE (reference sequence). CDR3 nucleotides: TGTGCCAGCAGCGATAACTCCATGAACACTGAAGCTTTCTTT. Translated, it gives CASSDNSMNTEAFF.

This chain links TRBV9 with TRBJ2-1, with D hard to call. V dropped 0 bases and J dropped 2 bases, with 9 bases sitting between them. The CDR3 is made up of 15 amino acids. Germline V CDR1 and CDR2: SGDLS, YYNGEE. The CDR3 region has the DNA TGTGCCAGCAGCGTAGAATCGCGAACCTACAATGAGCAGTTCTTC. Its protein product is CASSVESRTYNEQFF.

In this sample, this clone turned up a few times. V is TRBV5-1 and J is TRBJ1-1; D not certain. Germline loops: CDR1 SGHRS, CDR2 YFSETQ. The CDR3 spans 12 residues. The V end was cut by 5 bases, the J end by 5 bases, with 10 bases between. CDR3 sequence reads: CASRWSWTEAFF. The CDR3 DNA sequence: TGCGCCAGCAGGTGGAGCTGGACTGAAGCTTTCTTT.

This clone was seen once. The rearrangement joins TRBV19 to TRBJ1-1, with D possibly matching TRBD1 (6 bases). The germline V gene encodes CDR1 LNHDA and CDR2 SQIVND (reference sequence). This CDR3 spans 14 amino acids. V was pared by 5 bases and J by 8 bases, with 18 bases between. The CDR3 sequence: CASSSGTPRGEAFF. DNA for the CDR3: TGTGCCAGTAGTTCCGGGACCCCGAGGGGGGAAGCTTTCTTT.

The chain is built from TRBV4-1 and TRBJ1-1; 12 nucleotides line up with TRBD1. CDR3 size: 19 residues. Germline lookup yields CDR1 MGHRA and CDR2 YSYEKL. V gave up 4 bases and J gave up 0 bases; unmatched junction bases: 12. In nucleotides, the CDR3 is TGCGCCAGCAGCCTCGGGCCGGGACAGGGGGCCGTAATGAACACTGAAGCTTTCTTT. Its translation: CASSLGPGQGAVMNTEAFF.

The chain couples TRBV7-9 to TRBJ2-7, with D possibly matching TRBD1 (6 bases). The length of the CDR3 is 14 residues. Trimming removed 5 bases at V and 6 bases at J, with 17 bases between. Germline CDR1 reads SEHNR; CDR2 reads FQNEAQ (reference sequence). DNA of the CDR3: TGTGCCAGCAGCATGACAGGACCCTTAGTCGAGCAGTACTTC. Amino acids: CASSMTGPLVEQYF.

The rearrangement links TRBV10-3 to TRBJ2-2; 9 bases line up with TRBD2. J was trimmed by 7 bases and V by 7 bases; bases with no gene match: 7. The CDR3 has 14 residues. Germline CDR1 and CDR2: ENHRY and SYGVKD. The CDR3 loop reads CAITGGGANGELFF. The CDR3 nucleotides read TGTGCCATCACTGGCGGGGGGGCCAACGGGGAGCTGTTTTTT.

This sequence joins TRBV7-2 and TRBJ2-1; 9 bases map to TRBD2. The J segment lost 4 bases and the V segment lost 5 bases, leaving 12 bases of the junction unmatched. The CDR3 runs to 17 residues. From germline, CDR1 is SGHTA and CDR2 FQGNSA. This CDR3 reads CASSIGSSGARYNEQFF. In nucleotides, the CDR3 is TGTGCCAGCAGCATAGGGTCTAGCGGGGCTCGTTACAATGAGCAGTTCTTC.

In this sample, this clone turned up once. The chain has TRBV5-8 and TRBJ1-5; D is undetermined. The V end lost 5 bases, the J end lost 7 bases, and 7 bases lay between the germline ends. The germline CDR1 and CDR2 sequences are SGHTS and YDEGEE. There are 11 residues in the CDR3. As DNA, the CDR3 is TGTGCCAGCAGTACATGGCAGCCCCAGCATTTT. Translation gives CASSTWQPQHF.

The chain combines TRBV28 with TRBJ1-3; D not resolved. This CDR3 region has 17 residues. Per germline, CDR1 MDHEN and CDR2 SYDVKM. Trimming removed 5 bases from V and 3 bases from J, with 20 bases in between. CDR3 coding DNA: TGTGCCAGCAGTAGCAGGACCGGGGTTGTGGGTGGAAACACCATATATTTT. This sequence encodes CASSSRTGVVGGNTIYF.